This T cell receptor (beta chain) was sequenced during a study of Graves' ophthalmopathy and Graves' hyperthyroidism. The study, taken as a whole, reports: Ophthalmopathy could be told apart from stable hyperthyroidism by a 13-signature model (just under 90% sensitivity, 70% to 84% specificity).

On this clonotype itself: The antigen remains undetermined.

RNA transcripts served as template for amplifying TCR beta CDR3 sequences. HTBI primers were employed in first-round RT-PCR, then a second-round multiplex PCR followed. TCRdb passed the multiplex PCR reads through MiXCR, listing each CDR3 protein once. The sample records roughly 380,000 distinct CDR3 sequences, less than 20% being singletons. The V and J ends lost 2 bases and 3 bases, in that order; junction bases with no gene match: 9. The CDR3 covers 16 residues. Germline V gene sequence: CDR1 MGHRA, CDR2 YSYEKL. The TCR sequence derives from a woman aged 18 to 35 with stable Graves' hyperthyroidism. The sample was peripheral blood. The V and J genes are TRBV4-1 and TRBJ2-5, with 7 nucleotides matching TRBD1. The DNA for the CDR3 is TGCGCCAGCAGCCAATTGTTACAGGGGAGCAAAGAGACCCAGTACTTC. It translates to CASSQLLQGSKETQYF.